This entry is about one T cell receptor (beta chain). Its antigen is not known. V was shortened by 5 bases and J by 9 bases, with 13 bases between the two germline ends. Germline V gives CDR1 PRHDT, CDR2 FYEKMQ (reference sequence). The CDR3 has 13 residues. RNA was isolated and reverse transcribed to cDNA, the sequencing template. Here immunoSEQ multiplex PCR was the method, and the copy in TCRdb shows in-frame clones only, minus some. The sample has 95,000 to 100,000 clones; about 60% are singletons. This entry is derived from a study of CD8+ T cells in alopecia areata. Study in general: For treated patients, severity scores reflected the percentage of scalp area affected.

Treatment noted: oral pan-JAK inhibitor, 5-10 mg twice daily. Findings of the study overall: Higher clonality and more expanded CD8+ clones appeared in lesional than normal scalp. Under tofacitinib, numerous expanded lesional clonotypes remained detectable in scalp and blood.

This chain uses TRBV13 with TRBJ2-2; D not resolved. This material consisted of CD8+ T cells sorted from blood, taken around week 55, from a patient treated with tofacitinib. The TCR was taken from a human donor with alopecia areata. CDR3 bases: TGTGCCAGCAGCCCCCCGACGGCGAGGGAGCTGTTTTTT. Amino acids: CASSPPTARELFF. Full variable domain (rest looked up from reference TRBV13 and TRBJ2-2): AAGVIQSPRHLIKEKRETATLKCYPIPRHDTVYWYQQGPGQDPQFLISFYEKMQSDKGSIPDRFSAQQFSDYHSELNMSSLELGDSALYFCASSPPTARELFFGEGSRLTVL.